This T cell receptor beta chain came from a study of T cell responses to AZD1222 COVID-19 vaccine. The wider study: Pooling was applied to second doses at about 4 or about 12 weeks.

Trimming removed 1 base at V and 2 bases at J, with 6 bases between. The CDR3 totals 14 residues. Germline V lookup: CDR1 LGHNA, CDR2 YNFKEQ. With regard to this clone: The antigen is not known.

Assay used: immunoSEQ multiplex PCR; TCRdb lists only in-frame clones, some missing. This table holds 70,000 to 85,000 clones, roughly 82% found once. Regarding the study as a whole: With dominance at 160-218 and 743-854, vaccine-associated CD4 TCRs spanned spike. Without day 14 samples, only post-peak T cell repertoires were studied. Baseline seropositives among AZD1222 recipients totaled only five to seven.

The chain couples TRBV4-2 to TRBJ2-1; the D is unclear. The TCR comes from an adult in good health. The sequenced sample was peripheral blood, obtained on day 0 of AZD1222 vaccination. CDR3 in DNA: TGTGCCAGCAGCCAAGTTAGGACCTACAATGAGCAGTTCTTC. The encoded protein is CASSQVRTYNEQFF.